These 21 T cell receptor beta chains originate from one sample sequenced in a study of vaccination and CD4 T cells after COVID-19. The Oncomine TCR Beta short-read assay sequenced DNA from cultured CD4+ T cells. A single record per CDR3 protein comes from TCRdb applying MiXCR to the PCR reads. This table has about 12,000 distinct CDR3 sequences, 50% appearing once. Stated treatment: approximately 9-day PBMC culture with coronavirus spike peptide pools or control peptides (ViraFEST assay). Antigen specificity for these receptors is unknown. Sequencing was performed on CD4+ T cells from blood, cultured in vitro. The receptor set was obtained from a human donor who had recovered from COVID-19.

The chain recombines TRBV14 with TRBJ2-1; weak D call: TRBD2 (6 bases). Trimming shortened V by 4 bases and J by 8 bases, and 12 bases separated the two germline ends. The CDR3 runs 13 residues. Germline V gene sequence: CDR1 SGHDN, CDR2 FVKESK. The CDR3 DNA reads as TGTGCCAGCAGCCCACTAGCCCGGGATGAGCAGTTCTTC. The encoded protein is CASSPLARDEQFF.

J is TRBJ1-1 and V is TRBV19; possible D gene TRBD1, 6 bases. The CDR3 is 14 amino acids. V lost 5 bases, J lost 1 base, and 11 bases lay in between. Germline lookup yields CDR1 LNHDA and CDR2 SQIVND (reference sequence). This CDR3 reads CASSLGGPNTEAFF. The CDR3 bases are TGTGCCAGTAGTTTGGGGGGCCCGAACACTGAAGCTTTCTTT.

V gene TRBV19 combines with J gene TRBJ2-5; TRBD1 matches at 7 bases. CDR1 and CDR2 (germline): LNHDA, SQIVND (reference sequence). After removal of 2 bases from V and 1 base from J, the junction contained 7 bases not matched to a gene. The CDR3 contains 16 residues. The CDR3, as DNA: TGTGCCAGTAGTATAACAGGGGCCAGCGGCCAAGAGACCCAGTACTTC. Its protein product is CASSITGASGQETQYF. Full variable domain (rest looked up from reference TRBV19 and TRBJ2-5): DGGITQSPKYLFRKEGQNVTLSCEQNLNHDAMYWYRQDPGQGLRLIYYSQIVNDFQKGDIAEGYSVSREKKESFPLTVTSAQKNPTAFYLCASSITGASGQETQYFGPGTRLLVL.

This chain uses TRBV6-1 with TRBJ2-7; 8 nucleotides agree with TRBD2. Germline V gene lookup returns CDR1 MNHNS and CDR2 SASEGT. Trimming cost V 10 bases and J 2 bases; bases outside gene matches: 10. The CDR3 runs 14 residues. The CDR3 sequence is CATENAGGTYEQYF. DNA of the CDR3: TGTGCCACCGAAAATGCGGGAGGAACCTACGAGCAGTACTTC.

The CDR3 nucleotides are TGTGCCAGCAGCTTAGATCTGGGGGGTTCACCCCTCCACTTT. Translated: CASSLDLGGSPLHF. This chain joins TRBV11-2 and TRBJ1-6, with TRBD1 as a possible D gene (5 bases). This CDR3 comprises 14 residues. Germline V gene lookup returns CDR1 SGHAT and CDR2 FQNNGV. The ends were cut back, 0 bases at V and 9 bases at J, with 9 bases in the middle.

The rearrangement uses TRBV2 and TRBJ1-1; D not resolved. The V end was cut by 2 bases, the J end by 8 bases, with 15 bases between. The germline V gene encodes CDR1 SNHLY and CDR2 FYNNEI. The CDR3 is 14 residues long. The CDR3: CASSESWRQEEAFF. In DNA, the CDR3 is TGTGCCAGCAGTGAAAGTTGGCGGCAGGAAGAAGCTTTCTTT.

The chain employs TRBV19 and TRBJ2-2; D gene ambiguous. This CDR3 contains 14 residues. Germline V gives CDR1 LNHDA, CDR2 SQIVND (reference sequence). Trimming stripped 6 bases from V and 1 base from J, with 9 bases between. DNA for the CDR3: TGTGCCAGTAGGATCGCAGGGAACACCGGGGAGCTGTTTTTT. It specifies CASRIAGNTGELFF.

The gene calls are TRBV12-3 or TRBV12-4 and TRBJ2-3; tentatively, D is TRBD1 (6 bases). The length of the CDR3 is 18 residues. V was clipped by 5 bases and J by 3 bases, with 24 bases between them. DNA for the CDR3: TGTGCCAGCAGTCTCATTCGCAGGGGCATTCGGAGGACAGATACGCAGTATTTT. Its translation: CASSLIRRGIRRTDTQYF.

The chain uses TRBV28 and TRBJ2-2; a possible D gene is TRBD1 (7 bases). The CDR3 is 19 residues long. Germline V gene lookup returns CDR1 MDHEN and CDR2 SYDVKM. V shed 4 bases and J shed 4 bases, with 25 bases lying between them. CDR3 in DNA: TGTGCCAGCAGTTCCCTCCGGACAGGCCGACTGGGGGGCACCGGGGAGCTGTTTTTT. Amino acids: CASSSLRTGRLGGTGELFF. The variable domain in full, with the rest retrieved from reference TRBV28 and TRBJ2-2, is DVKVTQSSRYLVKRTGEKVFLECVQDMDHENMFWYRQDPGLGLRLIYFSYDVKMKEKGDIPEGYSVSREKKERFSLILESASTNQTSMYLCASSSLRTGRLGGTGELFFGEGSRLTVL.

This clonotype was recorded once. The chain carries TRBV19 and TRBJ2-3; TRBD2 matches 8 bases. CDR1 LNHDA and CDR2 SQIVND come from the germline V gene (reference sequence). The V and J ends lost 3 bases and 4 bases, in that order; junction bases with no gene match: 3. The CDR3 runs to 14 residues. CDR3 nucleotides: TGTGCCAGTAGTATCGGAGCGGGAGCAGATACGCAGTATTTT. This translates into CASSIGAGADTQYF.

The chain carries TRBV2 and TRBJ1-6; weak D call: TRBD1 (6 bases). The CDR3 has 14 residues. Germline values: CDR1 SNHLY, CDR2 FYNNEI. The V and J ends lost 8 bases and 4 bases respectively, with 12 bases between them. DNA of the CDR3: TGTGCCAGCGGGGTGGACAGATATAATTCACCCCTCCACTTT. Translating it yields CASGVDRYNSPLHF.

This chain links TRBV20-1 with TRBJ1-5; TRBD1 is a possible D gene (6 bases). The CDR3 length is 15 residues. Trimming shortened V by 1 base and J by 7 bases, and 17 bases separated the two germline ends. Germline V gives CDR1 DFQATT, CDR2 SNEGSKA (reference sequence). This CDR3 is CSARGIGGAGQPQHF. CDR3 nucleotide sequence: TGCAGTGCTAGAGGGATTGGGGGCGCGGGACAGCCCCAGCATTTT.

Here the CDR3 DNA reads TGCAGTGCTAGTTCCCCCCTTACAGCCAACACTGAAGCTTTCTTT. As protein: CSASSPLTANTEAFF. The gene calls are TRBV20-1 and TRBJ1-1; D unresolved. V gave up 3 bases and J gave up 2 bases, with 16 bases separating them. The V gene's germline CDR1 is DFQATT and CDR2 SNEGSKA (reference sequence). The CDR3 totals 15 residues.

J is TRBJ2-1 and V is TRBV24-1; 9 nucleotides line up with TRBD2. The CDR3 length is 14 residues. The V and J ends lost 10 bases and 6 bases, in that order; junction bases with no gene match: 9. From germline, CDR1 is KGHDR and CDR2 SFDVKD. The CDR3 nucleotides read TGTGCCACTCGAGTTAGCGGGGGTAGCAATGAGCAGTTCTTC. Translating it yields CATRVSGGSNEQFF.

The chain links TRBV6-1 to TRBJ1-5, with D tentatively TRBD1 (6 bases). Germline V CDR1 and CDR2: MNHNS, SASEGT. Trimming pared 6 bases from V and 2 bases from J, leaving 14 bases between. The CDR3 has 15 amino acids. CDR3 in DNA: TGTGCCAGCAGCCCAAACAGGGACGGCAATCAGCCCCAGCATTTT. Its protein is CASSPNRDGNQPQHF.

V and J are TRBV20-1 and TRBJ2-1; TRBD2 matches at 10 bases. With 3 bases clipped from V and 7 bases from J, the junction kept 9 bases outside the gene matches. This CDR3 spans 15 amino acids. Germline CDR1 is DFQATT and CDR2 is SNEGSKA (reference sequence). As DNA, the CDR3 is TGCAGTGCTAGGGCCAGCGGGAGGGCCGTGAATGAGCAGTTCTTC. This gives the protein CSARASGRAVNEQFF.

CDR3 bases: TGCAGTGCTAGAGAGACTAGCGTGGGTGAGCAGTTCTTC. It is translated as CSARETSVGEQFF. The chain employs TRBV20-1 and TRBJ2-1, with 8 nucleotides matching TRBD2. Germline trimming cut 0 bases from V and 9 bases from J; bases unmatched to any gene: 4. The germline CDR1 and CDR2 sequences are DFQATT and SNEGSKA (reference sequence). The CDR3 consists of 13 residues.

V gene TRBV19 combines with J gene TRBJ2-3; 7 bases are shared with TRBD2. The CDR3 is 15 amino acids. The ends lost 3 bases at V and 6 bases at J; junction bases unmatched: 9. Germline V gene data show CDR1 as LNHDA and CDR2 as SQIVND (reference sequence). For the CDR3, the DNA is TGTGCCAGTAGTATCGAGCGGGGTACTCGGGATACGCAGTATTTT. The encoded protein is CASSIERGTRDTQYF.

This chain links TRBV6-5 with TRBJ1-1; D is undetermined. CDR3 size: 12 residues. Trimming removed 4 bases at V and 8 bases at J, with 11 bases between. The germline V gene encodes CDR1 MNHEY and CDR2 SVGAGI. The CDR3: CASSFGRSEAFF. In DNA, the CDR3 is TGTGCCAGCAGTTTCGGACGAAGCGAAGCTTTCTTT.

This clonotype was detected only a few times. The chain uses TRBV5-4 and TRBJ2-5, with 7 positions matching TRBD2. The germline CDR1 and CDR2 sequences are SGHNT and YYREEE (reference sequence). The CDR3 runs to 17 residues. The V gene end was trimmed by 0 bases and the J gene end by 3 bases; junction bases not matched to a gene: 11. The CDR3 DNA is TGTGCCAGCAGCTTGGATTCTCTAGCGGTGGGGAAAGAGACCCAGTACTTC. This translates into CASSLDSLAVGKETQYF.

This clonotype was found a few times. V usage is TRBV2 and J usage is TRBJ2-7; D is unclear. This CDR3 spans 14 amino acids. CDR1 is SNHLY and CDR2 is FYNNEI in the germline V gene. Trimming took off 8 bases at V and 0 bases at J, with 14 bases between the two ends. The CDR3 loop reads CASRAEISSYEQYF. In DNA form, the CDR3 reads TGTGCCAGCCGCGCGGAAATTAGCTCCTACGAGCAGTACTTC.